These 2 T cell receptor beta chains were sequenced from one sample in a study of graft-versus-host responses after intestinal transplantation. These TCRs' antigens remain unknown. Sequencing used immunoSEQ multiplex PCR; TCRdb keeps in-frame clones, though not all of them. Among over 45,000 clones listed, roughly 93% were seen once. The sample consisted of unstimulated CD4+ T cells sorted from spleen or lymph node cells, taken before transplant. The receptor source for this set is a human donor who was the organ donor for an intestinal transplant.

The chain employs TRBV7-7 and TRBJ2-5; maybe TRBD2 (7 bases). CDR1 and CDR2 (germline): SSHAT, FNYEAQ (reference sequence). This CDR3 spans 14 amino acids. The CDR3 sequence: CAGSRGASGETQYF. The CDR3 bases are TGTGCTGGCAGCCGGGGGGCCTCGGGAGAGACCCAGTACTTC.

V is TRBV5-8 and J is TRBJ1-1, with D hard to call. The germline V and J ends were trimmed by 2 bases and 3 bases, with 14 bases remaining between them. The CDR3 is 15 amino acids. CDR1 is SGHTS, CDR2 YDEGEE, per germline. In DNA, the CDR3 is TGTGCCAGCAGCTTCGTTAGCAGCCTGCACACTGAAGCTTTCTTT. Translating gives CASSFVSSLHTEAFF.